This TCR beta chain derives from a study of CD8+ T cells in alopecia areata. This clone has just a few counts. Sequencing used cDNA as its template, made by extracting RNA and reverse transcribing it. Repertoires were generated with immunoSEQ multiplex PCR, while TCRdb's copy carries only in-frame clones and drops some. In the table there are a few hundred thousand clones, around 66% of which are singletons. Documented treatment: oral pan-JAK inhibitor, 5-10 mg twice daily. The sequence was collected from a human donor with alopecia areata. This sample comprised CD4+ T cells sorted from blood, obtained at approximately week 42, from a patient treated with tofacitinib.

The CDR3 DNA is TGTGCCAGCAGCCAAGAGTGGGGTAGCTATCATGAGCAGTTCTTC. Its protein is CASSQEWGSYHEQFF. The chain is built from TRBV7-2 and TRBJ2-1; no reliable D call. V gave up 5 bases and J gave up 8 bases, with 19 bases separating them. The CDR3 is made up of 15 amino acids. CDR1 is SGHTA, CDR2 FQGNSA, per germline.